The rows below give T cell receptor beta chains drawn from one sample of a study of shared clonotypes between healthy human individuals. Using immunoSEQ multiplex PCR, the repertoire was profiled, and TCRdb retains in-frame clones only, with some absent. The data show 780,000 or so clones, 72% seen once. The material sequenced was memory CD4+ T cells sorted from blood. The origin of the receptors is a woman in her 30s in good health. The CDR3 runs from the conserved cysteine through the conserved F or W. The order of the fields is V gene, J gene, D gene, clone size, CDR3 DNA, CDR3 protein. The D gene is left open where the match is weak. Clone size is stated in some rows and not others, as once, few, many or a class when expanded.

TRBV27,TRBJ2-7,-,-,TGTGCCAGCAGTTCCGCCACAGGCCTCGAGCAGTACTTC,CASSSATGLEQYF
TRBV7-8,TRBJ1-5,-,-,TGTGCCAGCAGCTTAGGGGGGGGTCAGCCCCAGCATTTT,CASSLGGGQPQHF
TRBV7-9,TRBJ2-7,TRBD2,few,TGTGCCAGCAGCCCGACTAGCGGGAGCTTTGGGTACGAGCAGTACTTC,CASSPTSGSFGYEQYF
TRBV7-9,TRBJ1-2,-,-,TGTGCCAGCAGCTTAGTAGGGGGCTATGGCTACACCTTC,CASSLVGGYGYTF
TRBV14,TRBJ1-2,-,-,TGTGCCAGCAGCCAACAGGAGTTAGGACTCGGAAACTATGGCTACACCTTC,CASSQQELGLGNYGYTF
TRBV7-6,TRBJ2-7,-,-,TGTGCCAGCAGCCTGACAGATATCCCTGGCGAGCAGTACTTC,CASSLTDIPGEQYF
TRBV11-3,TRBJ2-1,-,-,TGTGCCAGCAGCTTAGCGGGTCCTAGCTCCTACAATGAGCAGTTCTTC,CASSLAGPSSYNEQFF
TRBV2,TRBJ2-5,-,-,TGTGCCAGCAGTGAAGCGGAGGGGCGGAGGAGAGAGACCCAGTACTTC,CASSEAEGRRRETQYF
TRBV28,TRBJ1-1,TRBD1,once,TGTGCCAGCAGTCCGAGACAGGGCTGGAACACTGAAGCTTTCTTT,CASSPRQGWNTEAFF
TRBV5-4,TRBJ2-5,-,-,TGTGCCAGCAGCTCTGCCGGACAGCGAAACCAAGAGACCCAGTACTTC,CASSSAGQRNQETQYF
TRBV6-1,TRBJ2-7,-,-,TGTGCCAGCAGTCCCAGCGGAACCTACGAGCAGTACTTC,CASSPSGTYEQYF
TRBV6-4,TRBJ2-3,TRBD2,once,TGTGCCAGCAGTACCCGGGGGGGAGGGAGGCCAGATACGCAGTATTTT,CASSTRGGGRPDTQYF
TRBV29-1,TRBJ2-7,-,-,TGCAGCGTCGTCCCTTCCCTACCCCCCTACGAGCAGTACTTC,CSVVPSLPPYEQYF
TRBV15,TRBJ1-3,-,-,TGTGCCACCAGCAGAGCCGGGACGGGTACCCGAAACACCATATATTTT,CATSRAGTGTRNTIYF
TRBV2,TRBJ1-2,-,-,TGTGCCAGCACCATCGGGAGACATAAGGGCTACACCTTC,CASTIGRHKGYTF
TRBV18,TRBJ2-4,TRBD1,once,TGTGCCAGCTCACCGAAAGAGACAGGGATATCCAAAAACATTCAGTACTTC,CASSPKETGISKNIQYF
TRBV4-1,TRBJ1-1,-,-,TGCGCCAGCAGCATTGACAGCGGCACTGAAGCTTTCTTT,CASSIDSGTEAFF
TRBV27,TRBJ2-3,-,few,TGTGCCAGCAGTTCGCACAGGATCCGCACAGATACGCAGTATTTT,CASSSHRIRTDTQYF
TRBV5-4,TRBJ2-1,TRBD2,once,TGTGCCAGCAGCCTAGCGGGAGGAACCTACAATGAGCAGTTCTTC,CASSLAGGTYNEQFF
TRBV28,TRBJ2-7,TRBD1,-,TGTGCCAGCAGATTAGGGACAGGGGACTCCTACGAGCAGTACTTC,CASRLGTGDSYEQYF
TRBV7-3,TRBJ1-2,-,few,TGTGCCAGCAGCCCTCAACAGGGAGGATTCGGTGGCTACACCTTC,CASSPQQGGFGGYTF
TRBV4-1,TRBJ2-5,TRBD1,few,TGCGCCAGCAGCCCCCTGGACAGGGTGGGAAGGGAGACCCAGTACTTC,CASSPLDRVGRETQYF
TRBV7-2,TRBJ2-5,-,-,TGTGCCAGCAGCCCTCGGCGCCAAGAGACCCAGTACTTC,CASSPRRQETQYF
TRBV7-8,TRBJ1-4,TRBD1,few,TGTGCCAGCAAAAAAAACCCCAGGGGGTCGGGGGAAAAACTGTTTTTT,CASKKNPRGSGEKLFF
TRBV28,TRBJ2-2,-,-,TGTGCCAGCAGTTTACATCGCACCGGGGAGCTGTTTTTT,CASSLHRTGELFF
TRBV29-1,TRBJ1-5,-,once,TGCAGCGTTGGGGGGGTTAGCAATCAGCCCCAGCATTTT,CSVGGVSNQPQHF
TRBV11-2,TRBJ2-7,-,-,TGTGCCAGCAGCTTCGGGCCCATCAGCTCCTACGAGCAGTACTTC,CASSFGPISSYEQYF
TRBV28,TRBJ1-1,-,few,TGTGCCAGCAGTCTAGTGGAGCGGCCGGAAGCTTTCTTT,CASSLVERPEAFF
TRBV28,TRBJ1-2,-,-,TGTGCCAGCAGTTCCCCGCCAGGGGTGACGGGTTTCGATGGCTACACCTTC,CASSSPPGVTGFDGYTF
TRBV2,TRBJ1-1,-,-,TGTGCCAGCAGTGAAATAGGGAAGGACACTGAAGCTTTCTTT,CASSEIGKDTEAFF
TRBV5-1,TRBJ2-7,-,-,TGCGCCAGCAGCTTCGAGGGATCCGGCAAGCAGTACTTC,CASSFEGSGKQYF
TRBV30,TRBJ1-5,TRBD1,-,TGTGCCTGGAGTCCGGGACAGCATCAGCCCCAGCATTTT,CAWSPGQHQPQHF
TRBV19,TRBJ1-2,-,-,TGTGCCAGTAGTATAGACCGAGGGACTTTGAACCATGGCTACACCTTC,CASSIDRGTLNHGYTF
TRBV11-2,TRBJ2-3,TRBD2,-,TGTGCCAGCAGCCTACTAGCGGGAGTCGTTGGGACAGATACGCAGTATTTT,CASSLLAGVVGTDTQYF
TRBV18,TRBJ2-3,TRBD2,-,TGTGCCAGCTCACGGGCTAGCGGGAGGGCCTTCCCTGCAGATACGCAGTATTTT,CASSRASGRAFPADTQYF
TRBV7-9,TRBJ2-2,-,-,TGTGCCAGCAGCTTAGACGGGAGCGGGGAGCTGTTTTTT,CASSLDGSGELFF
TRBV6-5,TRBJ2-7,-,-,TGTGCCAGCAGTTACTCGAGCGGAGGGGCCTACGAGCAGTACTTC,CASSYSSGGAYEQYF
TRBV15,TRBJ2-6,-,-,TGTGCCACCAGCAAGGAGGACTCTGGGGCCAACGTCCTGACTTTC,CATSKEDSGANVLTF
TRBV7-2,TRBJ2-3,TRBD2,few,TGTGCCAGCAGCTTCCAGCTAGCGGGAGAAGATACGCAGTATTTT,CASSFQLAGEDTQYF
TRBV2,TRBJ2-2,-,few,TGTGCCAGCAGTGGATGGGGACTCGCGAACACCGGGGAGCTGTTTTTT,CASSGWGLANTGELFF
TRBV6-1,TRBJ2-6,-,-,TGTGCCAGCAGTGAAATGCCAGACGGGGCCAACGTCCTGACTTTC,CASSEMPDGANVLTF
TRBV19,TRBJ1-2,-,-,TGTGCCAGTAGGGGAACAAACTATGGCTACACCTTC,CASRGTNYGYTF
TRBV5-1,TRBJ1-4,-,few,TGCGCCAGCAGCTTGGAGCAGGGTCATGAAAAACTGTTTTTT,CASSLEQGHEKLFF
TRBV7-2,TRBJ1-1,-,-,TGTGCCAGCAGCTTAGCGACTAGGGGCACTGAAGCTTTCTTT,CASSLATRGTEAFF
TRBV5-6,TRBJ1-2,TRBD1,-,TGTGCCAGCACCAGCCGACAGGGCTTCGGCTACACCTTC,CASTSRQGFGYTF
TRBV7-9,TRBJ1-1,-,-,TGTGCCAGCAGCCCGCGTCAGGGGAACACTGAAGCTTTCTTT,CASSPRQGNTEAFF
TRBV18,TRBJ1-5,-,-,TGTGCCAGCTCACCACGCCCGGAGAGCAATCAGCCCCAGCATTTT,CASSPRPESNQPQHF
TRBV19,TRBJ1-3,-,-,TGTGCCAGTAGTCGGGGCGTAAGTTCTGGAAACACCATATATTTT,CASSRGVSSGNTIYF
TRBV5-1,TRBJ1-3,-,-,TGCGCCAGCAGCTTGGAAAACACTGGAAACACCATATATTTT,CASSLENTGNTIYF
TRBV4-1,TRBJ2-7,TRBD2,-,TGCGCCAGCAGCCAGGGACTAGCGGGAATCGAGCAGTACTTC,CASSQGLAGIEQYF
TRBV7-9,TRBJ2-7,TRBD2,-,TGTGCCAGCAGCGAAACTAGCGGGAGGGCCGGCGAGCAGTACTTC,CASSETSGRAGEQYF
TRBV27,TRBJ2-1,-,-,TGTGCCAGCAGTGCCCGCAATGAGCAGTTCTTC,CASSARNEQFF